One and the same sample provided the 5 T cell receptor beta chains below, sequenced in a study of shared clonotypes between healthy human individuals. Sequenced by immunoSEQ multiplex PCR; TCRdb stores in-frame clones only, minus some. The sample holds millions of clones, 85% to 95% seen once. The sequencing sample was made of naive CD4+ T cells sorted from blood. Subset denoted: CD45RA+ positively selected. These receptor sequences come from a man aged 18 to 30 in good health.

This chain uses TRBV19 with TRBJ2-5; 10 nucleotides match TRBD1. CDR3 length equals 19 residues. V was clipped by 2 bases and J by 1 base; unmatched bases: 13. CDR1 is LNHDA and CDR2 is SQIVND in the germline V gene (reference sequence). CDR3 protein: CASSIPRTGGASIQETQYF. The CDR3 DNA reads TGTGCCAGTAGTATACCCCGGACAGGGGGGGCTTCAATCCAAGAGACCCAGTACTTC.

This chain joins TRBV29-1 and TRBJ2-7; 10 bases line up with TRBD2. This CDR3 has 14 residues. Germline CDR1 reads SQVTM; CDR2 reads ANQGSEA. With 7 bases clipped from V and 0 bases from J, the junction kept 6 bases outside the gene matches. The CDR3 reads CSATSGESSYEQYF. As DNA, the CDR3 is TGCAGCGCAACTAGCGGGGAGAGCTCCTACGAGCAGTACTTC.

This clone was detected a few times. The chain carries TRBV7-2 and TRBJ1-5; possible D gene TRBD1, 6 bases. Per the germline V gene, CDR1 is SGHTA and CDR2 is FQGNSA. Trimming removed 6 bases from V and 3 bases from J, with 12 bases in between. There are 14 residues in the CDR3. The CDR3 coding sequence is TGTGCCAGCAGTAACCAGGGGAACAATCAGCCCCAGCATTTT. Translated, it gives CASSNQGNNQPQHF.

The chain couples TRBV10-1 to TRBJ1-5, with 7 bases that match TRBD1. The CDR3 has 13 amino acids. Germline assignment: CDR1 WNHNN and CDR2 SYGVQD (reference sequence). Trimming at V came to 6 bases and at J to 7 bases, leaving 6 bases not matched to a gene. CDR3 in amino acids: CASSATGSQPQHF. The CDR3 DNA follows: TGCGCCAGCAGCGCGACAGGGTCCCAGCCCCAGCATTTT.

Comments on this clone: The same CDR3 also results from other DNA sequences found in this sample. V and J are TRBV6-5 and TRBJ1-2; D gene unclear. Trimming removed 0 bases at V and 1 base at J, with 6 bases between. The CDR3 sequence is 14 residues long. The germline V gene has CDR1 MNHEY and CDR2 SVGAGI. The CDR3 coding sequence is TGTGCCAGCAGTTACTCGACGGGTAACTATGGCTACACCTTC. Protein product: CASSYSTGNYGYTF.